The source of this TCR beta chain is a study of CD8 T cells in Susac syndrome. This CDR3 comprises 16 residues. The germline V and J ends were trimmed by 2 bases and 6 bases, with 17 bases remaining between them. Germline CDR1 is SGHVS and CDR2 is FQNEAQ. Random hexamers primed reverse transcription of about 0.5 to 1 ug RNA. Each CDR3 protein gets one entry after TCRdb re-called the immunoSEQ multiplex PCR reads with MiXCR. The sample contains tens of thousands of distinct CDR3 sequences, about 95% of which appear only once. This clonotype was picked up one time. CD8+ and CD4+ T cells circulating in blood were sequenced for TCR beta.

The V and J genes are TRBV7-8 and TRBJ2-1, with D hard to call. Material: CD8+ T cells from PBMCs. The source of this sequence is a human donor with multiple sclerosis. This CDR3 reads CASSLLSRRVGNEQFF. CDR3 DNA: TGTGCCAGCAGCTTACTAAGTCGAAGAGTAGGCAATGAGCAGTTCTTC.